This entry lists 9 T cell receptor beta chains sequenced from one sample in a study of T cell clones after liver transplantation. The data were produced by immunoSEQ multiplex PCR, yet TCRdb's version contains in-frame clones alone and is incomplete. Among about 80,000 clones listed, 80% to 85% were seen once. The material was CD4+ T cells from blood, obtained approximately 45 months after liver transplant. The receptors here all came from a human patient who received a liver transplant. Some T cells may be transferred from the graft donor.

This sequence joins TRBV11-3 and TRBJ2-2; 9 bases fit TRBD1. Germline CDR1 and CDR2: SGHNT and YENEEA. The CDR3 sequence is 15 residues long. V shed 3 bases, J shed 4 bases, and the junction held 3 bases outside the gene matches. The DNA for the CDR3 is TGTGCCAGCAGCTTGGGGACAGGGCGCACCGGGGAGCTGTTTTTT. This translates into CASSLGTGRTGELFF.

In DNA, the CDR3 is TGTGCCAGCAGCTTAAGGCGATGGCAGGGGGTTGGCTACGAGCAGTACTTC. Protein product: CASSLRRWQGVGYEQYF. The J gene is TRBJ2-7, the V gene TRBV11-3; 7 nucleotides align to TRBD1. The CDR3 spans 17 residues. CDR1 and CDR2 from the germline V gene are SGHNT and YENEEA. Losses at the gene ends were 2 bases for V and 3 bases for J; bases not matched to a gene: 13.

V and J are TRBV5-1 and TRBJ2-2; D may be TRBD1 or TRBD2 (5 bases each). The CDR3 consists of 16 residues. Germline V lookup: CDR1 SGHRS, CDR2 YFSETQ. Trimming removed 4 bases at V and 4 bases at J, with 17 bases between. This chain's CDR3 is CASSGGPNIGTGELFF. DNA of the CDR3: TGCGCCAGCAGCGGGGGACCCAATATAGGCACCGGGGAGCTGTTTTTT.

This clone was counted a single time. This rearrangement joins TRBV19 to TRBJ2-2; TRBD1 matches at 8 bases. The CDR3 consists of 15 residues. Germline V gene data show CDR1 as LNHDA and CDR2 as SQIVND (reference sequence). Unmatched junction bases numbered 5, after V lost 8 bases and J lost 0 bases. In DNA form, the CDR3 reads TGTGCCAGTGTGTCAGGGGGCCCGAACACCGGGGAGCTGTTTTTT. The encoded protein is CASVSGGPNTGELFF.

The J gene is TRBJ2-7, the V gene TRBV18; D is ambiguous. Germline loops: CDR1 KGHSH, CDR2 LQKENI. V lost 2 bases, J lost 8 bases, and 10 bases lay in between. There are 12 residues in the CDR3. The CDR3 DNA is TGTGCCAGCTCACCAGCCGAGGAGAAGCAGTACTTC. Encoded protein: CASSPAEEKQYF.

The rearrangement joins TRBV13 to TRBJ2-3; the match to TRBD2 covers 10 bases. The V gene end was trimmed by 5 bases and the J gene end by 3 bases; junction bases not matched to a gene: 5. Germline CDR1 and CDR2: PRHDT and FYEKMQ (reference sequence). This CDR3 spans 15 amino acids. The CDR3 loop is CASSPLAGRTDTQYF. Here the CDR3 DNA reads TGTGCCAGCAGCCCACTAGCGGGGAGAACAGATACGCAGTATTTT.

This chain links TRBV5-1 with TRBJ2-3; 8 nucleotides align to TRBD1. Looked up from germline, CDR1 is SGHRS and CDR2 is YFSETQ. Trimming took 6 bases from V and 6 from J; bases not matched to a gene: 9. The CDR3 spans 14 residues. CDR3 in DNA: TGCGCCAGCACTCTGGGACAGGTGGGGGATACGCAGTATTTT. It yields the protein CASTLGQVGDTQYF.

The chain joins TRBV4-1 to TRBJ1-4, with a tentative D call TRBD1 (5 bases). The CDR3 contains 16 residues. The V end was cut by 0 bases, the J end by 10 bases, with 18 bases between. Germline CDR1 reads MGHRA; CDR2 reads YSYEKL. CDR3 residues: CASSQDRGTGGGKLFF. The CDR3, as DNA: TGCGCCAGCAGCCAAGATCGGGGGACTGGAGGTGGAAAACTGTTTTTT.

The CDR3 DNA follows: TGCAGCGTTCAACCGTCGGGGTCCGGGGAGCTGTTTTTT. The encoded protein is CSVQPSGSGELFF. V and J are TRBV29-1 and TRBJ2-2; D perhaps matches TRBD2 (5 bases). Between the trimmed V and J ends, which lost 5 bases and 6 bases, there was a span of 13 bases. This CDR3 comprises 13 residues. The germline CDR1 and CDR2 sequences are SQVTM and ANQGSEA.